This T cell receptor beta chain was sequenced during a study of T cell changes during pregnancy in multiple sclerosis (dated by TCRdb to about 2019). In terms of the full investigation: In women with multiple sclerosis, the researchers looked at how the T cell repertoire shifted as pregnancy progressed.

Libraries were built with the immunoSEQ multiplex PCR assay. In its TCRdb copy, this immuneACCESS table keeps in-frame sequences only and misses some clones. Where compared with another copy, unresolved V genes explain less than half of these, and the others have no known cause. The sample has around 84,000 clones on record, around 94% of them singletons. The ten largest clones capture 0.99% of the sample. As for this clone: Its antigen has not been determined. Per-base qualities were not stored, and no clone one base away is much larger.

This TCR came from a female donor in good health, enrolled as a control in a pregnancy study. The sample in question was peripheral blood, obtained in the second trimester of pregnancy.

At the DNA level, the sequence is TGTGCCAGCTCACCCTCTAGGACAGGGGGCGCGTATGGCTACACCTTC. Translated, this is CASSPSRTGGAYGYTF. The receptor chain draws on TRBV18 and TRBJ1-2, and 11 junction bases match TRBD1. Based on the germline V gene, the CDR1 and CDR2 sequences are KGHSH and LQKENI. For this chain, trimming is 3 bases at the V end and 5 bases at the J end, and the number of junction bases without a gene match is 8. From the cysteine through the phenylalanine, the CDR3 covers 16 amino acids. Here the CDR3 DNA is all that survives: 48 bases in frame from base 1.